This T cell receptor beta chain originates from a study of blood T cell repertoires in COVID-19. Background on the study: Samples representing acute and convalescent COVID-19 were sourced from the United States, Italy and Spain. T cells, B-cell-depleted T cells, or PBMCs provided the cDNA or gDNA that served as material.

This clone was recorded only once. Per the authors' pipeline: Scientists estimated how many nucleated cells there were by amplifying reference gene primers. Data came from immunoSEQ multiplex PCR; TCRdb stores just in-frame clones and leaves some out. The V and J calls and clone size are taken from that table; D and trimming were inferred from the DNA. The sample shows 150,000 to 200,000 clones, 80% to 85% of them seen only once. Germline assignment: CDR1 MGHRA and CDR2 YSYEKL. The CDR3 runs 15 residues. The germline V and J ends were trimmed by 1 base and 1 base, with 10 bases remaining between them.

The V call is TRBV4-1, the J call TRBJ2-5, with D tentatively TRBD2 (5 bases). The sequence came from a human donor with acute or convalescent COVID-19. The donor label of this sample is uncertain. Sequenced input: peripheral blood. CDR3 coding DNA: TGCGCCAGCAGCCAAGGAGCGGACCGCCAAGAGACCCAGTACTTC. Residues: CASSQGADRQETQYF.